The clone carrying this T cell receptor beta chain was seen at least ten times. The antigen is not known. The sample belongs to a study of CD8+CD57+ T cells in acquired aplastic anemia. Study information: Sorted CD4+ and CD8+ cell DNA averaged approximately 3.2 ug.

Profiles of TCR beta VDJ and CDR3 were generated from a genomic DNA template. TCRdb passed the reads through MiXCR, listing each CDR3 protein once. The data hold about 110,000 distinct CDR3 sequences, with about half observed a single time. The CDR3 covers 16 residues. Per germline, CDR1 MGHRA and CDR2 YSYEKL. V lost 1 base and J 0 bases, leaving 10 bases between the germline ends. Study findings and constraints: With respect to CD8+ Simpson's diversity, patients and controls did not differ significantly. Patients and controls were found to share some 30 CD8+ CDR3 sequences.

The sequenced sample was sorted CD4+, CD8+, or CD8+CD57+ T cells (not recorded which) from PBMCs. This chain links TRBV4-1 with TRBJ1-5; D perhaps matches TRBD1 (5 bases). This TCR derives from a human donor in good health, serving as a control. The CDR3 here is CASSQVGTASNQPQHF. The CDR3, as DNA: TGCGCCAGCAGCCAAGTTGGGACGGCTAGCAATCAGCCCCAGCATTTT.